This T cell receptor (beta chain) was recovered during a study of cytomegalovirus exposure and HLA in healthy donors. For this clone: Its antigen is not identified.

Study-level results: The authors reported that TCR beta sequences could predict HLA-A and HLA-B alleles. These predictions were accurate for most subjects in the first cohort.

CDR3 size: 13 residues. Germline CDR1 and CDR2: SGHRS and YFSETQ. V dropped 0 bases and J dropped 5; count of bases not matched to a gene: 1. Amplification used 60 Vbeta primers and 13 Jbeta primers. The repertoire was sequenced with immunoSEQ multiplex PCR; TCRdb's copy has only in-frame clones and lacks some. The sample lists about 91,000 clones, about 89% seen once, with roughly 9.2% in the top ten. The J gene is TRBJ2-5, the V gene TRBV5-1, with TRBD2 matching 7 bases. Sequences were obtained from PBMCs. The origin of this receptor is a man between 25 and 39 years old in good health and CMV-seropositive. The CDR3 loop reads CASSLDGGETQYF. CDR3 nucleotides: TGCGCCAGCAGCTTGGACGGGGGGGAGACCCAGTACTTC.